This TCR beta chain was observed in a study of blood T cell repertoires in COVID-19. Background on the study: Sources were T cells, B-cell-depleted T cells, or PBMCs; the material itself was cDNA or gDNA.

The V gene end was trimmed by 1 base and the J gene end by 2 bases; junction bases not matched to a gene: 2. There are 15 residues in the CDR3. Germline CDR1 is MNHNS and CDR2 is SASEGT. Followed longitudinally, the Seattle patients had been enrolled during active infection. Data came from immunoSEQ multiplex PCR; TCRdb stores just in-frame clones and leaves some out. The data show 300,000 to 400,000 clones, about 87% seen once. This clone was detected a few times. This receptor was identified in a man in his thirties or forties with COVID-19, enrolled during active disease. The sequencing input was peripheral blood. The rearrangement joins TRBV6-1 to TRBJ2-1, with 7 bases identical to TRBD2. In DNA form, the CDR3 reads TGTGCCAGCAGTGAAGAGGCGGGGGCCTACAATGAGCAGTTCTTC. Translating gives CASSEEAGAYNEQFF.